This T cell receptor beta chain emerged from a study of low-dose radiotherapy and immunotherapy resistance in tumors. Study as a whole: Those assigned to Cohort 2 were treated with 1 Gy per fraction every two weeks (13 Gy in total over 26 weeks). Every two weeks, the protocol called for intravenous cyclophosphamide at 200 mg/m2. It was given one day before each radiation and immunotherapy administration. Aspirin was administered orally at 300 mg daily for four cycles, commencing on cycle 1 day 1.

Primers used for first-strand cDNA, a TRAV- and TRBV-specific set, covered both alpha and beta chains. A roughly 20-cycle PCR with a constant-region primer and V-primer adapter amplified TCRs. TCRdb reprocessed the reads with MiXCR, giving one entry per CDR3 protein. The sample has under 110,000 distinct CDR3 sequences, under 25% seen once. Germline V lookup: CDR1 SGHAT, CDR2 FQNNGV. The V gene end was trimmed by 3 bases and the J gene end by 4 bases; junction bases not matched to a gene: 10. The CDR3 consists of 17 residues. This clonotype was seen at least ten times. Time point meaning: after trial treatment. Treatment: LDRT plus nivolumab, ipilimumab, low-dose cyclophosphamide and aspirin (RACIN trial). The study gave donors nivolumab, ipilimumab, aspirin, low-dose cyclophosphamide and low-dose radiotherapy.

This clonotype was obtained from a male donor with prostate cancer. This specimen was PBMCs, taken after low-dose radiotherapy plus immunotherapy. The chain uses TRBV11-2 and TRBJ2-7; 12 bases are shared with TRBD1. CDR3 bases: TGTGCCAGCAGCTTGGGACAGGGGGCCGGGGATGTGTACGAGCAGTACTTC. Encoded protein: CASSLGQGAGDVYEQYF.